These 15 T cell receptor beta chains came from one sample sequenced in a study of type 1 regulatory T cells. TCRdb re-called the reads with MiXCR, one entry per CDR3 protein. The data contain fewer than 70,000 distinct CDR3 sequences, 50% to 70% of them seen just once; the ten biggest clones take up 7% to 9.5%. Their specific antigens are unknown. Sequencing used cultured T cells, either the whole culture or a sorted T cell fraction (not recorded which). As for subset: Tr1-enriched cell product generated in vitro against host alloantigens. The source of these receptors is a human donor in good health.

The chain couples TRBV7-2 to TRBJ2-2; tentatively, D is TRBD1 (7 bases). Germline CDR1 SGHTA, CDR2 FQGNSA. The V end was cut by 5 bases, the J end by 4 bases, with 14 bases between. The CDR3 is 15 residues long. The CDR3 region is CASSVQGGLTGELFF. The DNA for the CDR3 is TGTGCCAGCAGCGTTCAGGGGGGTCTCACCGGGGAGCTGTTTTTT.

The genes are TRBV20-1 and TRBJ2-7, with 8 bases matching TRBD2. The germline V gene has CDR1 DFQATT and CDR2 SNEGSKA (reference sequence). V shed 6 bases, J shed 2 bases, and the junction held 9 bases outside the gene matches. The CDR3 is 14 residues long. CDR3 DNA sequence: TGCAGTGCGCCCGCCAGCGGGAGCACCTACGAGCAGTACTTC. Translation gives CSAPASGSTYEQYF.

The chain uses TRBV5-1 and TRBJ2-7, with a possible D match to TRBD1 (6 bases). Trimming cost V 0 bases and J 3 bases, with 10 bases left between them. Germline loops: CDR1 SGHRS, CDR2 YFSETQ. The CDR3 contains 14 residues. CDR3 loop: CASSLVFRGYEQYF. The CDR3 coding sequence is TGCGCCAGCAGCTTGGTTTTCAGGGGCTACGAGCAGTACTTC. The full variable domain, with the rest looked up from reference TRBV5-1 and TRBJ2-7, is KAGVTQTPRYLIKTRGQQVTLSCSPISGHRSVSWYQQTPGQGLQFLFEYFSETQRNKGNFPGRFSGRQFSNSRSEMNVSTLELGDSALYLCASSLVFRGYEQYFGPGTRLTVT.

The gene calls are TRBV19 and TRBJ2-1; TRBD2 matches at 7 bases. CDR1 is LNHDA, CDR2 SQIVND, per germline (reference sequence). The CDR3 contains 12 residues. J gave up 13 bases and V 4 bases, and 7 bases lay outside the gene matches. The CDR3 here is CASSSRDYSQFF. For the CDR3, the DNA is TGTGCCAGTAGTAGTCGGGACTACTCTCAGTTCTTC.

The CDR3, as DNA: TGTGCCAGCAGACGTGTTAATGAAAAACTGTTTTTT. Translation gives CASRRVNEKLFF. The chain employs TRBV12-3 or TRBV12-4 and TRBJ1-4; D gene unclear. The CDR3 contains 12 residues. V gave up 6 bases and J gave up 4 bases, with 6 bases separating them.

The CDR3 DNA reads TGTGCCAGCAGCGAAAACAGGGTCCAAGAGACCCAGTACTTC. The encoded protein is CASSENRVQETQYF. This chain connects TRBV7-7 to TRBJ2-5, with D perhaps TRBD1 (6 bases). The V and J ends lost 5 bases and 1 base respectively, with 11 bases between them. Germline CDR1 reads SSHAT; CDR2 reads FNYEAQ (reference sequence). CDR3 length: 14 residues.

The V gene is TRBV5-5, the J gene TRBJ1-1, with D tentatively TRBD1 (6 bases). The CDR3 runs 18 residues. V was shortened by 3 bases and J by 3 bases, with 24 bases between the two germline ends. Germline lookup yields CDR1 SGHKS and CDR2 YYEKEE (reference sequence). CDR3 bases: TGTGCCAGCAGCTCCAAGTACGGGGGGCCAGCCGTGGACACTGAAGCTTTCTTT. It specifies CASSSKYGGPAVDTEAFF. Supplemented by reference TRBV5-5 and TRBJ1-1, the full variable domain reads DAGVTQSPTHLIKTRGQQVTLRCSPISGHKSVSWYQQVLGQGPQFIFQYYEKEERGRGNFPDRFSARQFPNYSSELNVNALLLGDSALYLCASSSKYGGPAVDTEAFFGQGTRLTVV.

Turning to this clonotype: At one end, the junction sequence differs from germline, possibly due to a read error. CDR3: CTSSPTRDSPLHF. The DNA of the CDR3 is TGTACCAGCAGTCCGACGCGGGATTCACCCCTCCACTTT. The V gene is TRBV27, the J gene TRBJ1-6; D unresolved. There are 13 residues in the CDR3. Germline CDR1 reads MNHEY; CDR2 reads SMNVEV (reference sequence).

Only a few counts were recorded for this clonotype. CDR3 in DNA: TGCAGTGCTTTTGGACTAGCGGGAGGATCCTACAATGAGCAGTTCTTC. Its protein product is CSAFGLAGGSYNEQFF. This chain uses TRBV20-1 with TRBJ2-1; 14 bases match TRBD2. This CDR3 comprises 16 residues. Germline V gene lookup returns CDR1 DFQATT and CDR2 SNEGSKA (reference sequence). V lost 5 bases, J lost 1 base, and 4 bases stayed unmatched.

This clonotype was detected a few times. The rearrangement links TRBV5-5 to TRBJ2-2; no clear D gene. There are 14 residues in the CDR3. Trimming pared 0 bases from V and 4 bases from J, leaving 7 bases between. From germline, CDR1 is SGHKS and CDR2 YYEKEE (reference sequence). In DNA, the CDR3 is TGTGCCAGCAGCTTGGCTGGCCCCACCGGGGAGCTGTTTTTT. Amino acids: CASSLAGPTGELFF.

This clonotype was counted only a few times. The chain uses TRBV11-3 and TRBJ2-1; tentative D call: TRBD2 (6 bases). The CDR3 length is 17 residues. In germline, CDR1 is SGHNT, CDR2 YENEEA. The V and J ends lost 5 bases and 6 bases respectively, with 23 bases between them. The DNA for the CDR3 is TGTGCCAGCAGCCCCGGCTTGTGGCGGGAACGTGGCAATGAGCAGTTCTTC. It is translated as CASSPGLWRERGNEQFF.

This clonotype was seen a handful of times. The junction departs from the called germline gene at one end, perhaps through a read error. This chain links TRBV18 with TRBJ1-1; D gene unclear. The CDR3 totals 12 residues. The germline CDR1 and CDR2 sequences are KGHSH and LQKENI. CDR3 bases: TGTGCCAGCTCACCCAACCCACAACAGCCCTCGTTT. Translation: CASSPNPQQPSF. Together with reference TRBV18 and TRBJ1-1, the CDR3 gives the full variable domain: NAGVMQNPRHLVRRRGQEARLRCSPMKGHSHVYWYRQLPEEGLKFMVYLQKENIIDESGMPKERFSAEFPKEGPSILRIQQVVRGDSAAYFCASSPNPQQPSFGQGTRLTVV.

This rearrangement joins TRBV20-1 to TRBJ1-6; 7 nucleotides agree with TRBD1. The V gene end was trimmed by 2 bases and the J gene end by 7 bases; junction bases not matched to a gene: 11. CDR1 and CDR2 from the germline V gene are DFQATT and SNEGSKA (reference sequence). This CDR3 contains 16 residues. CDR3 sequence: CSARNSAGQSNSPLHF. The CDR3 bases are TGCAGTGCTAGAAATTCAGCGGGACAGTCGAATTCACCCCTCCACTTT.

The V and J genes are TRBV5-1 and TRBJ2-1; D is possibly TRBD2 (6 bases). The CDR3 length is 14 residues. Trimming removed 4 bases from V and 5 bases from J, with 13 bases in between. Per germline, CDR1 SGHRS and CDR2 YFSETQ. The CDR3: CASSPGTHNNEQFF. The CDR3 region has the DNA TGCGCCAGCAGCCCCGGGACTCACAACAATGAGCAGTTCTTC.

V and J are TRBV27 and TRBJ1-5, with unresolved D. Germline values: CDR1 MNHEY, CDR2 SMNVEV (reference sequence). The CDR3 has 14 amino acids. Trimming took 3 bases from V and 0 from J, leaving 6 bases between them. The chain's CDR3 is CASSFSYSNQPQHF. The CDR3 DNA sequence: TGTGCCAGCAGTTTCAGCTATAGCAATCAGCCCCAGCATTTT.